This TCR beta chain was obtained from a study of control samples from healthy donors and cancer patients. The CDR3 has 17 residues. J lost 5 bases, V lost 3 bases, and 10 bases had no gene match. The germline V gene encodes CDR1 KGHDR and CDR2 SFDVKD. Data came from immunoSEQ multiplex PCR; TCRdb stores just in-frame clones and leaves some out. The sample yields approximately 170,000 clones, roughly 90% seen once. The sequence came from a woman in her 30s in good health. Input material: blood. This rearrangement joins TRBV24-1 to TRBJ2-3; 10 positions match TRBD2. The CDR3 spells CATSDALAGATLDTQYF. In DNA form, the CDR3 reads TGTGCCACCAGTGATGCTCTAGCGGGAGCTACTTTAGATACGCAGTATTTT.